These 19 T cell receptor beta chains were sequenced from one sample in a study of breast tumors, draining lymph nodes, adjacent tissues. TCRdb passed the multiplex PCR reads through MiXCR, listing each CDR3 protein once. The data show under 350,000 distinct CDR3 sequences, with about 30% seen just once and over 0.95% held by the top ten. Samples came from axillary lymph nodes draining the breast cancer. The specimen sequenced was axillary lymph node tissue. These receptor sequences come from a female donor with breast cancer. Some clones in this sample may be carry-over from other donors' samples.

The chain has TRBV19 and TRBJ1-6, with 11 bases that match TRBD1. CDR3 length equals 17 residues. V gave up 5 bases and J gave up 7 bases; unmatched junction bases: 10. CDR1 LNHDA and CDR2 SQIVND come from the germline V gene (reference sequence). The CDR3 loop reads CASSAWTGGPKNSPLHF. The DNA for the CDR3 is TGTGCCAGTAGTGCCTGGACAGGGGGCCCCAAGAATTCACCCCTCCACTTT.

This clonotype was picked up many times. This chain joins TRBV11-2 and TRBJ2-1; 8 nucleotides line up with TRBD1. CDR3 size: 16 residues. V trimming: 5 bases; J trimming: 0 bases; junction bases outside the gene matches: 6. Germline CDR1 and CDR2: SGHAT and FQNNGV. DNA of the CDR3: TGTGCCAGCAGCGGCAGGGGGCCAAGCTCCTACAATGAGCAGTTCTTC. Translating it yields CASSGRGPSSYNEQFF.

At least ten counts were recorded for this clonotype. The V call is TRBV19, the J call TRBJ2-3, with 7 bases matching TRBD1. Germline V gene lookup returns CDR1 LNHDA and CDR2 SQIVND (reference sequence). V was pared by 10 bases and J by 2 bases, with 3 bases of the junction left unmatched. The CDR3 is 12 amino acids. This chain's CDR3 is CATGQATDTQYF. DNA for the CDR3: TGTGCCACCGGACAGGCCACAGATACGCAGTATTTT.

The sample holds many counts of this clonotype. The V call is TRBV7-2, the J call TRBJ2-5; D perhaps matches TRBD2 (6 bases). This CDR3 region has 15 residues. V lost 5 bases, J lost 4 bases, and 17 bases lay in between. Per the germline V gene, CDR1 is SGHTA and CDR2 is FQGNSA. This CDR3 is CASSRAGGTIETQYF. The CDR3 coding sequence is TGTGCCAGCAGCCGGGCCGGCGGGACGATAGAGACCCAGTACTTC.

This rearrangement joins TRBV7-9 to TRBJ1-2; 9 bases fit TRBD1. This CDR3 region has 15 residues. V gave up 3 bases and J gave up 6 bases; unmatched junction bases: 8. The germline V gene has CDR1 SEHNR and CDR2 FQNEAQ (reference sequence). The CDR3 here is CASSFPGQGNNGYTF. DNA of the CDR3: TGTGCCAGCAGCTTTCCCGGACAGGGGAATAATGGCTACACCTTC. Based on the CDR3 plus reference TRBV7-9 and TRBJ1-2, the full variable domain is DTGVSQNPRHKITKRGQNVTFRCDPISEHNRLYWYRQTLGQGPEFLTYFQNEAQLEKSRLLSDRFSAERPKGSFSTLEIQRTEQGDSAMYLCASSFPGQGNNGYTFGSGTRLTVV.

This clonotype was counted at least ten times. The chain employs TRBV14 and TRBJ2-7; possible D gene TRBD1, 6 bases. V was cut by 4 bases and J by 2 bases, with 15 bases left in between. Germline V lookup: CDR1 SGHDN, CDR2 FVKESK. This CDR3 is built from 15 residues. The CDR3 spells CASSRPGDSPYEQYF. CDR3 sequence (DNA): TGTGCCAGCAGCCGGCCAGGGGATAGTCCCTACGAGCAGTACTTC.

The sample holds many counts of this clonotype. The rearrangement links TRBV5-4 to TRBJ2-3, with 10 bases lining up with TRBD2. With 3 bases clipped from V and 5 bases from J, the junction kept 6 bases outside the gene matches. Per the germline V gene, CDR1 is SGHNT and CDR2 is YYREEE (reference sequence). This CDR3 is built from 15 residues. The CDR3 region is CASSSKREGKDTQYF. The CDR3 DNA follows: TGTGCCAGCAGCTCTAAGCGGGAGGGGAAAGATACGCAGTATTTT.

The chain couples TRBV3-1 to TRBJ1-2, with 8 positions matching TRBD1. Germline CDR1 LGHDT, CDR2 YNNKEL (reference sequence). This CDR3 contains 17 residues. Trimming cost V 0 bases and J 4 bases; bases outside gene matches: 10. CDR3 in amino acids: CASSQDFQGAYSYGYTF. The CDR3 nucleotides read TGTGCCAGCAGCCAAGATTTCCAGGGGGCGTATAGCTATGGCTACACCTTC. The full variable domain, in which reference TRBV3-1 and TRBJ1-2 provide the parts outside the CDR3, is DTAVSQTPKYLVTQMGNDKSIKCEQNLGHDTMYWYKQDSKKFLKIMFSYNNKELIINETVPNRFSPKSPDKAHLNLHINSLELGDSAVYFCASSQDFQGAYSYGYTFGSGTRLTVV.

This clonotype has at least ten counts. V usage is TRBV5-1 and J usage is TRBJ1-5, with TRBD1 identical over 9 bases. Germline trimming cut 4 bases from V and 3 bases from J; bases unmatched to any gene: 5. The CDR3 consists of 15 residues. Per germline, CDR1 SGHRS and CDR2 YFSETQ. Written as DNA, the CDR3 is TGCGCCAGCAGCCTGAGGACAGGGGCCAATCAGCCCCAGCATTTT. It translates to CASSLRTGANQPQHF.

This clonotype was seen at least ten times. The V and J genes are TRBV2 and TRBJ2-1, with TRBD2 matching 8 bases. CDR1 and CDR2 (germline): SNHLY, FYNNEI. After removal of 3 bases from V and 1 base from J, the junction contained 2 bases not matched to a gene. The CDR3 is made up of 15 amino acids. The CDR3 DNA sequence: TGTGCCAGCAGTGAGGTAGCGGGGTCCTACAATGAGCAGTTCTTC. The encoded protein is CASSEVAGSYNEQFF.

This clonotype was counted ten times or more. V usage is TRBV20-1 and J usage is TRBJ2-5; 10 bases are a match to TRBD2. Germline V gene data show CDR1 as DFQATT and CDR2 as SNEGSKA (reference sequence). CDR3 size: 13 residues. Germline trimming cut 6 bases from V and 5 bases from J; bases unmatched to any gene: 6. Here the CDR3 DNA reads TGCAGTGCAAGGACTAGCGGTACGGAGACCCAGTACTTC. Its translation is CSARTSGTETQYF.

This clonotype was observed a single time. A read error may produce the germline difference seen at one junction end. The rearrangement links TRBV7-9 to TRBJ1-4; perhaps TRBD1 as D (6 bases). This CDR3 spans 15 amino acids. The V gene's germline CDR1 is SEHNR and CDR2 FQNEAQ (reference sequence). The CDR3 DNA is TGTGCCAGCAGCAACAAGGGGGATAGGGGTGAAAAACTGCTTTTT. Translated: CASSNKGDRGEKLLF.

In this sample, this clonotype turned up many times. This chain connects TRBV5-1 to TRBJ2-3, with D possibly being TRBD1 or TRBD2 (6 bases each). From germline, CDR1 is SGHRS and CDR2 YFSETQ. V was trimmed by 0 bases and J by 3 bases, leaving 11 bases between them. CDR3 length: 15 residues. The CDR3 reads CASSLDTGRTDTQYF. The CDR3 nucleotides are TGCGCCAGCAGCTTGGATACAGGGAGGACAGATACGCAGTATTTT.

This clonotype was seen ten or more times. The genes are TRBV30 and TRBJ2-6, with D uncertain. Germline loops: CDR1 GTSNPN, CDR2 SVGIG (reference sequence). V dropped 5 bases and J dropped 4 bases, with 15 bases sitting between them. CDR3 size: 15 residues. The chain's CDR3 is CAWAWTVSGANVLTF. CDR3 in DNA: TGTGCCTGGGCGTGGACGGTCTCAGGGGCCAACGTCCTGACTTTC.

This clonotype ranks as medium-sized. The rearrangement uses TRBV15 and TRBJ1-3; TRBD1 agrees at 8 bases. The V gene's germline CDR1 is LNHNV and CDR2 YYDKDF (reference sequence). The V segment lost 3 bases and the J segment 4 bases; nucleotides outside the gene matches: 5. The CDR3 covers 15 residues. The CDR3 coding sequence is TGTGCCACCAGCAGGGACAGGGATCCCGGAAACACCATATATTTT. Encoded protein: CATSRDRDPGNTIYF.

Ten or more counts support this clonotype. The rearrangement uses TRBV15 and TRBJ2-2; 7 bases map to TRBD1. Germline V gene sequence: CDR1 LNHNV, CDR2 YYDKDF (reference sequence). V shed 2 bases and J 2 bases; nucleotides not matched to a gene: 8. The CDR3 has 17 residues. The CDR3: CATSRHRDSTNTGELFF. The CDR3 nucleotides read TGTGCCACCAGCAGACACCGGGACAGCACCAACACCGGGGAGCTGTTTTTT.

In this sample, this clonotype turned up a few times. Possible read error: a much larger clone is one base away. Because the CDR3's place on the DNA is in doubt, the DNA is left out and the CDR3 is given as listed by TCRdb. The chain links TRBV4-3 to TRBJ1-3; the table's TRBD1 call for D was not verified on the DNA. The germline V gene has CDR1 LGHNA and CDR2 YSLEER. The CDR3 is 17 amino acids in total, end residues counted. This CDR3 reads CASSQDAGVGRGNTIHF.

Concerning this clonotype itself: This may arise from a read error, as a much more abundant clone is one base away. The CDR3 carries no conserved terminal phenylalanine or tryptophan, so it likely arises from a read error. V usage is TRBV19 and J usage is TRBJ2-1; perhaps D is TRBD1 or TRBD2 (5 bases each). V was shortened by 6 bases and J by 7 bases, with 22 bases between the two germline ends. Germline values: CDR1 LNHDA, CDR2 SQIVND (reference sequence). There are 16 residues in the CDR3. CDR3 in DNA: TGTGCCAGTAGATCACCCCCGGGGACCCCGCGGAATGAGCAGTTCTCC. Protein sequence: CASRSPPGTPRNEQFS.

The chain joins TRBV3-1 to TRBJ2-1, with no clear D. CDR1 is LGHDT and CDR2 is YNNKEL in the germline V gene (reference sequence). Between the trimmed V and J ends, which lost 1 base and 8 bases, there was a span of 15 bases. The CDR3 is 15 amino acids. This CDR3 is CASSQVRTHVHEQFF. CDR3 DNA sequence: TGTGCCAGCAGCCAAGTGAGAACACACGTCCATGAGCAGTTCTTC.